The clone carrying this T cell receptor beta chain was counted a single time. Its antigen is undetermined. Relative to the germline gene, one junction end is altered; a read error may explain this. The study recruited healthy Caucasian donors from Russia who were aged roughly 6 to 90. Each individual donor underwent a draw of about 9.9 milliliters of peripheral blood. These data are taken from a study of blood T cells in healthy people across ages. Findings and limits, study-wide: Shifts in expanded clonotypes may have been confounded by donor CMV status, which was unknown. Percentage of naive T cells showed a strong correlation with TCR beta diversity.

The CDR3 sequence is 16 residues long. Germline CDR1 SGHTA, CDR2 FQGNSA. Using a J-beta primer mix together with a sample-barcoded 5' primer, a second PCR was run for roughly 7 to 11 cycles. TCRdb analysed the 5' RACE reads with MiXCR anew, one entry per CDR3 protein. The data hold over 1,200,000 distinct CDR3 sequences, with approximately 59% observed a single time. This sequence joins TRBV7-2 and TRBJ2-7; D is unclear. The sample comprised blood. The receptor's source is a man in his late teens or twenties in good health. The CDR3 is CAGSSGTSGESYEQYF. The DNA of the CDR3 is TGTGCCGGCAGCTCAGGAACATCCGGAGAGTCCTACGAGCAGTACTTC.